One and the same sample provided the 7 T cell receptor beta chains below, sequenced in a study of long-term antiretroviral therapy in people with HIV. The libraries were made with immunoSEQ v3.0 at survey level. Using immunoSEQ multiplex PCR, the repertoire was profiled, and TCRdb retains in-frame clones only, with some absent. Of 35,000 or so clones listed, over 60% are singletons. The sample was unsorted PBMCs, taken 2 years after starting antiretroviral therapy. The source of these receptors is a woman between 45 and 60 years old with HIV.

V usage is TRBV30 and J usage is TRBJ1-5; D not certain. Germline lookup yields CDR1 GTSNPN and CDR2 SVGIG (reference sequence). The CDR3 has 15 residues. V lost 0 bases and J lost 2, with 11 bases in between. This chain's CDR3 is CAWSVRGGRNQPQHF. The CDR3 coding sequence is TGTGCCTGGAGTGTACGGGGTGGGCGCAATCAGCCCCAGCATTTT.

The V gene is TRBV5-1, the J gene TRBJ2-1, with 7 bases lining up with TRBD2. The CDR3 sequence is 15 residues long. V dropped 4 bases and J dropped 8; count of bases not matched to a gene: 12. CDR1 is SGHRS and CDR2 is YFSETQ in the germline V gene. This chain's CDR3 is CASSPTSVRGDEQFF. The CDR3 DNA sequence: TGCGCCAGCAGCCCCACTAGCGTCCGCGGTGATGAGCAGTTCTTC.

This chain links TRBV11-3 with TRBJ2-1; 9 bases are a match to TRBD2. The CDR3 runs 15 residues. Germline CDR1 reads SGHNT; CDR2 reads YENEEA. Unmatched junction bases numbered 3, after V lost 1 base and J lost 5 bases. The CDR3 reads CASSLVGLANNEQFF. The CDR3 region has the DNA TGTGCCAGCAGCTTAGTGGGACTAGCCAACAATGAGCAGTTCTTC.

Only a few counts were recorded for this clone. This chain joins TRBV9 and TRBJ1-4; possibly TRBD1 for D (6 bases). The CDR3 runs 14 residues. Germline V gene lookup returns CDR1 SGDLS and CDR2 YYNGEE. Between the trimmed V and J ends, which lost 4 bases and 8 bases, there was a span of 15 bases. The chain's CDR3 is CASSSDRSGEKLFF. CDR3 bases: TGTGCCAGCAGCTCGGACAGATCAGGAGAAAAACTGTTTTTT.

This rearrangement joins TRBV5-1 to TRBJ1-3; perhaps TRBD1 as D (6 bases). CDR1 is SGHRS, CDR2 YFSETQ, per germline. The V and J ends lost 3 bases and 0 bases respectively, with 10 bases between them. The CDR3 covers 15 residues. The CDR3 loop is CASSSQGSSGNTIYF. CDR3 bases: TGCGCCAGCAGCTCCCAGGGGAGCTCTGGAAACACCATATATTTT.

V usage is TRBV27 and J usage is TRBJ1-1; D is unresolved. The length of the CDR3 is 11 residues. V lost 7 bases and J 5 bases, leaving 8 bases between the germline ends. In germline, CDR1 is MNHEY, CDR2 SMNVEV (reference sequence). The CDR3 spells CASITSTEAFF. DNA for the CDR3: TGTGCCAGCATCACATCTACTGAAGCTTTCTTT.

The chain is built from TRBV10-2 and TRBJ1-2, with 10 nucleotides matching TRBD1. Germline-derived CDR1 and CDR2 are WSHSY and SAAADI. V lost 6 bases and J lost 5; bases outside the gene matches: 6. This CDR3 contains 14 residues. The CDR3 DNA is TGCGCCAGCAGCGACAGGGGGCTAAATTATGGCTACACCTTC. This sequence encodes CASSDRGLNYGYTF.